These 23 T cell receptor beta chains originate from one sample sequenced in a study of CD8 T cells in Susac syndrome. Reverse transcription of 0.5 to 1 ug RNA used random hexamers. Each CDR3 protein is one row after TCRdb ran MiXCR on the immunoSEQ multiplex PCR reads. The data show about 300,000 distinct CDR3 sequences, 75% to 85% seen once. Sequencing was carried out using CD8+ T cells from PBMCs. The receptors here all came from a human donor with multiple sclerosis.

V is TRBV7-3 and J is TRBJ2-1, with D unclear. Germline values: CDR1 SGHTA, CDR2 FQGTGA. Trimming removed 3 bases from V and 0 bases from J, with 9 bases in between. This CDR3 region has 15 residues. CDR3: CASSFDPSSYNEQFF. DNA for the CDR3: TGTGCCAGCAGCTTTGATCCGAGCTCCTACAATGAGCAGTTCTTC.

In this sample, this clonotype turned up once. This chain connects TRBV19 to TRBJ1-1, with D perhaps matching TRBD1 (5 bases). This CDR3 spans 17 amino acids. Trimming shortened V by 1 base and J by 3 bases, and 18 bases separated the two germline ends. Germline V gene data show CDR1 as LNHDA and CDR2 as SQIVND (reference sequence). The CDR3 is CASSIGHLGDEDTEAFF. The CDR3 nucleotides read TGTGCCAGTAGTATAGGTCACTTGGGGGATGAGGACACTGAAGCTTTCTTT.

The chain joins TRBV27 to TRBJ1-1; D gene uncertain. Trimming stripped 3 bases from V and 6 bases from J, with 14 bases between. Per the germline V gene, CDR1 is MNHEY and CDR2 is SMNVEV (reference sequence). The CDR3 length is 14 residues. The CDR3 DNA follows: TGTGCCAGCAGTTTGATAGGGTTGACCGCTGAAGCTTTCTTT. Amino acid sequence: CASSLIGLTAEAFF.

This clonotype was recorded a few times. The chain carries TRBV6-5 and TRBJ2-1, with unresolved D. Germline lookup yields CDR1 MNHEY and CDR2 SVGAGI. V lost 2 bases and J 7 bases, leaving 9 bases between the germline ends. The CDR3 loop spans 13 amino acids. The CDR3 here is CASSYPTSNEQFF. The CDR3 DNA reads as TGTGCCAGCAGTTACCCGACTTCAAATGAGCAGTTCTTC.

The rearrangement uses TRBV7-9 and TRBJ2-1; possibly TRBD2 for D (5 bases). Per germline, CDR1 SEHNR and CDR2 FQNEAQ (reference sequence). The CDR3 totals 15 residues. V lost 5 bases and J 7 bases, leaving 18 bases between the germline ends. In DNA form, the CDR3 reads TGTGCCAGCAGCCCGCCCTTTTTAGCGCCAAATGAGCAGTTCTTC. Protein product: CASSPPFLAPNEQFF.

This chain joins TRBV19 and TRBJ1-1, with D perhaps TRBD1 (6 bases). CDR1 is LNHDA and CDR2 is SQIVND in the germline V gene (reference sequence). CDR3 size: 14 residues. Trimming removed 7 bases from V and 1 base from J, with 13 bases in between. The CDR3 nucleotides are TGTGCCAGTACCGTGGACAGCTGGAACACTGAAGCTTTCTTT. This translates into CASTVDSWNTEAFF.

This chain links TRBV25-1 with TRBJ1-1; no reliable D call. CDR1 is MGHDK, CDR2 SYGVNS, per germline. This CDR3 spans 14 amino acids. Trimming pared 3 bases from V and 4 bases from J, leaving 12 bases between. The DNA of the CDR3 is TGTGCCAGCAGTGATAAGTCTCAGGTCACTGAAGCTTTCTTT. Protein: CASSDKSQVTEAFF.

This rearrangement joins TRBV6-5 to TRBJ1-1; D unresolved. The CDR3 sequence is 13 residues long. The germline V and J ends were trimmed by 6 bases and 1 base, with 9 bases remaining between them. Germline V gene data show CDR1 as MNHEY and CDR2 as SVGAGI. CDR3 region: CASRISENTEAFF. The CDR3 coding sequence is TGTGCCAGCAGAATCTCGGAGAACACTGAAGCTTTCTTT.

This rearrangement joins TRBV19 to TRBJ2-7; the match to TRBD2 covers 9 bases. The CDR3 is 15 residues long. Trimming took 5 bases from V and 4 from J; bases not matched to a gene: 9. Germline V gene data show CDR1 as LNHDA and CDR2 as SQIVND (reference sequence). CDR3 DNA: TGTGCCAGTAGTGCAATAGCGGGAGAGTTATACGAGCAGTACTTC. Protein: CASSAIAGELYEQYF.

The chain carries TRBV12-3 or TRBV12-4 and TRBJ1-4, with 7 bases fitting TRBD1. CDR3 length: 15 amino acids. Germline trimming cut 3 bases from V and 8 bases from J; bases unmatched to any gene: 9. CDR3 sequence (DNA): TGTGCCAGCAGTTTGGAGGGGGCGGGATGGGAAAAACTGTTTTTT. This encodes CASSLEGAGWEKLFF.

This chain connects TRBV6-4 to TRBJ2-1; D is unresolved. Germline assignment: CDR1 MRHNA and CDR2 SNTAGT. The CDR3 contains 14 residues. Trimming stripped 2 bases from V and 3 bases from J, with 8 bases between. The CDR3 nucleotides are TGTGCCAGCAGTGACCCCCCCCTCTACAATGAGCAGTTCTTC. It codes for CASSDPPLYNEQFF.

The chain combines TRBV19 with TRBJ1-5, with TRBD1 as a possible D gene (6 bases). The V end was cut by 6 bases, the J end by 0 bases, with 9 bases between. Germline CDR1 LNHDA, CDR2 SQIVND (reference sequence). The CDR3 loop spans 14 amino acids. CDR3 sequence: CASRQGYSNQPQHF. The CDR3, as DNA: TGTGCCAGTAGACAGGGATATAGCAATCAGCCCCAGCATTTT.

This chain connects TRBV7-9 to TRBJ2-7; D is possibly TRBD1 (6 bases). Trimming stripped 5 bases from V and 4 bases from J, with 15 bases between. Germline V gene lookup returns CDR1 SEHNR and CDR2 FQNEAQ (reference sequence). The CDR3 is 14 amino acids. The CDR3 reads CASSPAGTIYEQYF. CDR3 DNA: TGTGCCAGCAGCCCAGCCGGGACAATTTACGAGCAGTACTTC.

The V and J genes are TRBV5-1 and TRBJ1-4, with 7 bases fitting TRBD1. CDR1 SGHRS and CDR2 YFSETQ come from the germline V gene. The CDR3 loop spans 14 amino acids. V lost 4 bases, J lost 6 bases, and 6 bases stayed unmatched. This CDR3 is CASSPAGGYEKLFF. In nucleotides, the CDR3 is TGCGCCAGCAGCCCCGCAGGGGGATATGAAAAACTGTTTTTT.

V and J are TRBV7-2 and TRBJ2-1, with D perhaps matching TRBD2 (5 bases). Trimming pared 5 bases from V and 2 bases from J, leaving 16 bases between. CDR3 length: 16 amino acids. Germline V gives CDR1 SGHTA, CDR2 FQGNSA. The CDR3 bases are TGTGCCAGCAGCCGTAACGGACTTGTGGCCTACAATGAGCAGTTCTTC. Amino acid sequence: CASSRNGLVAYNEQFF.

This clonotype showed up just once. V and J are TRBV18 and TRBJ2-7; unclear D gene. The germline gives CDR1 KGHSH, CDR2 LQKENI. The CDR3 runs to 14 residues. Trimming removed 3 bases at V and 3 bases at J, with 12 bases between. DNA of the CDR3: TGTGCCAGCTCACCCGTGGTCGGTGGCTACGAGCAGTACTTC. Protein product: CASSPVVGGYEQYF. The full variable domain, completed using reference TRBV18 and TRBJ2-7, is NAGVMQNPRHLVRRRGQEARLRCSPMKGHSHVYWYRQLPEEGLKFMVYLQKENIIDESGMPKERFSAEFPKEGPSILRIQQVVRGDSAAYFCASSPVVGGYEQYFGPGTRLTVT.

The chain has TRBV28 and TRBJ1-1; the D gene is possibly TRBD1 (5 bases). The CDR3 is 14 residues long. Trimming removed 1 base from V and 5 bases from J, with 11 bases in between. The germline V gene encodes CDR1 MDHEN and CDR2 SYDVKM. CDR3 loop: CASSLLGVVTEAFF. The CDR3 DNA reads TGTGCCAGCAGTTTATTAGGGGTAGTAACTGAAGCTTTCTTT.

The chain combines TRBV3-1 with TRBJ1-1; 8 nucleotides match TRBD1. The length of the CDR3 is 15 residues. Germline CDR1 and CDR2: LGHDT and YNNKEL (reference sequence). After removal of 3 bases from V and 6 bases from J, the junction contained 9 bases not matched to a gene. The chain's CDR3 is CASSQTGEGVSEAFF. The CDR3 coding sequence is TGTGCCAGCAGCCAGACAGGGGAGGGTGTCTCTGAAGCTTTCTTT. Together with reference TRBV3-1 and TRBJ1-1, the CDR3 gives the full variable domain: DTAVSQTPKYLVTQMGNDKSIKCEQNLGHDTMYWYKQDSKKFLKIMFSYNNKELIINETVPNRFSPKSPDKAHLNLHINSLELGDSAVYFCASSQTGEGVSEAFFGQGTRLTVV.

The rearrangement uses TRBV14 and TRBJ2-1, with 7 nucleotides matching TRBD2. CDR1 is SGHDN and CDR2 is FVKESK in the germline V gene. V lost 0 bases, J lost 8 bases, and 7 bases stayed unmatched. This CDR3 region has 15 residues. This CDR3 is CASSQDWTSNYEQFF. In DNA, the CDR3 is TGTGCCAGCAGCCAAGATTGGACTAGTAACTATGAGCAGTTCTTC.

V usage is TRBV7-2 and J usage is TRBJ2-2; 7 bases agree with TRBD1. J lost 5 bases, V lost 1 base, and 4 bases had no gene match. The germline V gene encodes CDR1 SGHTA and CDR2 FQGNSA. The CDR3 consists of 15 residues. CDR3 sequence (DNA): TGTGCCAGCAGCTTAGGACAGGGATGGACCGGGGAGCTGTTTTTT. Its translation: CASSLGQGWTGELFF.

The chain joins TRBV27 to TRBJ2-7, with a possible D match to TRBD2 (6 bases). Trimming removed 2 bases from V and 2 bases from J, with 16 bases in between. The CDR3 spans 16 residues. Germline lookup yields CDR1 MNHEY and CDR2 SMNVEV (reference sequence). The CDR3 here is CASSLRLDIITYEQYF. As DNA, the CDR3 is TGTGCCAGCAGTTTAAGACTAGACATTATCACCTACGAGCAGTACTTC.

V and J are TRBV24-1 and TRBJ2-1; 7 bases agree with TRBD1. The CDR3 length is 16 residues. Germline V gives CDR1 KGHDR, CDR2 SFDVKD. With V trimmed by 3 bases and J by 10 bases, 14 bases remained unmatched. CDR3 coding DNA: TGTGCCACCAGTGATCGGACAGGTCGGATACAAGGGGAGCAGTTCTTC. Protein sequence: CATSDRTGRIQGEQFF.

The rearrangement uses TRBV30 and TRBJ1-1; D gene uncertain. V was clipped by 0 bases and J by 4 bases, with 15 bases between them. Germline CDR1 and CDR2: GTSNPN and SVGIG (reference sequence). This CDR3 comprises 15 residues. In DNA form, the CDR3 reads TGTGCCTGGAGTGTACTGATCGGGGTAAGCACTGAAGCTTTCTTT. It encodes CAWSVLIGVSTEAFF.